This TCR beta chain was captured by sequencing in a study of cytomegalovirus exposure and HLA in healthy donors. PCR employed 60 Vbeta and 13 Jbeta primers. The protocol was immunoSEQ multiplex PCR, while the TCRdb copy is restricted to in-frame clones and leaves out a portion. The sample contains over 110,000 clones, 78% of which appear only once. Study outcomes and limitations: Associated with cytomegalovirus, according to the listing, were 150 to 200 TCR beta chains. Analysis performed later found roughly 17,000 TCR beta sequences associated with HLA alleles at 0.05 false discovery rate.

Germline-derived CDR1 and CDR2 are SEHNR and FQNEAQ (reference sequence). The CDR3 is 14 residues long. Trimming stripped 5 bases from V and 8 bases from J, with 15 bases between. Each donor was healthy, and each was a bone marrow donor. Note on this clone: Its cognate antigen is unknown.

This TCR derives from a female donor in good health and CMV-seronegative. V and J are TRBV7-9 and TRBJ1-4, with D possibly matching TRBD1 (6 bases). The sequenced material came from PBMCs. In DNA, the CDR3 is TGTGCCAGCAGCGAAACAGGGATGCAAGAAAAACTGTTTTTT. Protein: CASSETGMQEKLFF.